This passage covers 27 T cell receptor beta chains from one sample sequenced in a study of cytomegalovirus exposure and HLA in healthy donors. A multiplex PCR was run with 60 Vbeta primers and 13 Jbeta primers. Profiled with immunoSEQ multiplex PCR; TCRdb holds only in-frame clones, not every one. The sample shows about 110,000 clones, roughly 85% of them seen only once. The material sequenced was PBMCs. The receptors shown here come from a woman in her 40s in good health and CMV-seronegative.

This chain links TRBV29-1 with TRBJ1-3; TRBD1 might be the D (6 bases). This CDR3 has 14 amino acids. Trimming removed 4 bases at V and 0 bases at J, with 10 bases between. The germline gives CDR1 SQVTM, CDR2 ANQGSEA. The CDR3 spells CSVVDSFSGNTIYF. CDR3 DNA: TGCAGCGTTGTGGACAGCTTCTCTGGAAACACCATATATTTT.

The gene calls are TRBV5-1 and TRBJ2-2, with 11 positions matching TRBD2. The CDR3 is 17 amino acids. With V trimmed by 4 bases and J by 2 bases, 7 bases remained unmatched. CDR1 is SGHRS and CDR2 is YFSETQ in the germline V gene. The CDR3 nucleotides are TGCGCCAGCAGCCCCGGGACTAGCGGCCTAAACACCGGGGAGCTGTTTTTT. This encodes CASSPGTSGLNTGELFF.

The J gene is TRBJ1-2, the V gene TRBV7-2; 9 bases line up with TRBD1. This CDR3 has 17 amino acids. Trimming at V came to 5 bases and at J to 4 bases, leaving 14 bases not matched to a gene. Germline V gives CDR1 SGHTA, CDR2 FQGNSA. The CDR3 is CASSPHPTGGATYGYTF. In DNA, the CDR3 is TGTGCCAGCAGCCCCCACCCGACAGGGGGTGCAACCTATGGCTACACCTTC.

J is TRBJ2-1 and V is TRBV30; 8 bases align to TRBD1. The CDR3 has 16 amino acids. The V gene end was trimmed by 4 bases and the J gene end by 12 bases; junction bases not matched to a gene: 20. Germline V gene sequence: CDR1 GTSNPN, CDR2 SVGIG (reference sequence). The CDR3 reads CAWTLPGQGRGRLQFF. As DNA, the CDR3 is TGTGCCTGGACCCTGCCCGGACAGGGAAGAGGTAGGCTGCAGTTCTTC.

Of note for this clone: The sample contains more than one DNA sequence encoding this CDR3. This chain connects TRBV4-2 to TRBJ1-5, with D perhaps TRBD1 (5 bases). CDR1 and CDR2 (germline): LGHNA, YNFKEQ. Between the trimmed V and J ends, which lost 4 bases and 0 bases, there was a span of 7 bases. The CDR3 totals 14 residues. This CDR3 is CASSPRGSNQPQHF. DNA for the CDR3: TGTGCCAGCAGCCCAAGGGGTAGCAATCAGCCCCAGCATTTT.

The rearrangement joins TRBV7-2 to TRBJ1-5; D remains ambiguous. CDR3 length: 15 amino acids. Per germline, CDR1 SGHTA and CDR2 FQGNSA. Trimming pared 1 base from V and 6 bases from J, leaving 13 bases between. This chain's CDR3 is CASSLGGGPGQPQHF. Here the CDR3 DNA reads TGTGCCAGCAGCTTAGGGGGAGGACCAGGTCAGCCCCAGCATTTT.

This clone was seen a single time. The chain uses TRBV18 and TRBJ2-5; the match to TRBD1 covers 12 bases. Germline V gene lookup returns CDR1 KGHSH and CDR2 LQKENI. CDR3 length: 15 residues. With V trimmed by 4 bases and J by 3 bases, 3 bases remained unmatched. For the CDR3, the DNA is TGTGCCAGCTCACTTGGGACAGGGGGCGAAGAGACCCAGTACTTC. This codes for CASSLGTGGEETQYF.

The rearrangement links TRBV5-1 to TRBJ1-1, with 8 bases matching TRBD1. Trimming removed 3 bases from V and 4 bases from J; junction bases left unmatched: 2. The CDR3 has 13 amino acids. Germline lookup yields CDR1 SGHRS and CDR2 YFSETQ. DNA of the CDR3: TGCGCCAGCAGCTCGACAGGGGTCACTGAAGCTTTCTTT. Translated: CASSSTGVTEAFF. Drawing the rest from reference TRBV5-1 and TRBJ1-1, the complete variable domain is KAGVTQTPRYLIKTRGQQVTLSCSPISGHRSVSWYQQTPGQGLQFLFEYFSETQRNKGNFPGRFSGRQFSNSRSEMNVSTLELGDSALYLCASSSTGVTEAFFGQGTRLTVV.

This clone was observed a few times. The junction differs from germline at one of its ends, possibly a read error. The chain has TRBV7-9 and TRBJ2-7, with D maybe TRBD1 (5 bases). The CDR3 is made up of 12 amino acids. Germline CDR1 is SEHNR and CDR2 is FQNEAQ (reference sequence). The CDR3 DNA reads TGTGCCAGCACCACAGGTTCCTTCGAGCAGTACTTC. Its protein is CASTTGSFEQYF.

CDR3 nucleotide sequence: TGTGCCAGTAGTGGCCGGGACAGGCTACGCAATGAGCAGTTCTTC. It translates to CASSGRDRLRNEQFF. The rearrangement joins TRBV19 to TRBJ2-1, with 8 positions matching TRBD1. Germline V lookup: CDR1 LNHDA, CDR2 SQIVND (reference sequence). V lost 5 bases to trimming and J lost 6 bases; unmatched junction nucleotides: 9. The CDR3 sequence is 15 residues long. The whole variable domain, filled in from reference TRBV19 and TRBJ2-1, reads DGGITQSPKYLFRKEGQNVTLSCEQNLNHDAMYWYRQDPGQGLRLIYYSQIVNDFQKGDIAEGYSVSREKKESFPLTVTSAQKNPTAFYLCASSGRDRLRNEQFFGPGTRLTVL.

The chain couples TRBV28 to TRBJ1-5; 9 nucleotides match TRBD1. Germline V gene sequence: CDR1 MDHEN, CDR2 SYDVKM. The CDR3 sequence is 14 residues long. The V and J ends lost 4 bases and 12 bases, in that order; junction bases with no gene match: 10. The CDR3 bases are TGTGCCAGCAGTTCCCGGACAGGGGACATAGTCCAGCATTTT. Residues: CASSSRTGDIVQHF.

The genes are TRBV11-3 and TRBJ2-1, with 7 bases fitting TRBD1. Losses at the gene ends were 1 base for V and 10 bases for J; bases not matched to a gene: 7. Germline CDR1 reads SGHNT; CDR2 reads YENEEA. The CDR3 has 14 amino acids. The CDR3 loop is CASSLGDRVHEQFF. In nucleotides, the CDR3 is TGTGCCAGCAGCTTAGGAGACAGGGTTCACGAGCAGTTCTTC.

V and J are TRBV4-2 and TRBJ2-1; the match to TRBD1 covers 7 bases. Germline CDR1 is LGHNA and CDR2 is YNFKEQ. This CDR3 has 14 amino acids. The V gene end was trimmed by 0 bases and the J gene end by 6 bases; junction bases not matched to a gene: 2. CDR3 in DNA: TGTGCCAGCAGCCAAGATGGGACAGCCAATGAGCAGTTCTTC. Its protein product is CASSQDGTANEQFF.

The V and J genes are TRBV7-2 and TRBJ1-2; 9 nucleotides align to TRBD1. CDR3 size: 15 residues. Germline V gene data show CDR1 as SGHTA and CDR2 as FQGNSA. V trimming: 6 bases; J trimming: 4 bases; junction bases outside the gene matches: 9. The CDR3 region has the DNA TGTGCCAGCAGGGACACAGGGGGCGACCCCTATGGCTACACCTTC. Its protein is CASRDTGGDPYGYTF.

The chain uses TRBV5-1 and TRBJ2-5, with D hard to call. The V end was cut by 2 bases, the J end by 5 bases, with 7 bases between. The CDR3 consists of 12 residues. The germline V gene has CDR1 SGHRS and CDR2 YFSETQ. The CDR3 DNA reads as TGCGCCAGCAGCTTTGTGGCCGAGACCCAGTACTTC. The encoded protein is CASSFVAETQYF.

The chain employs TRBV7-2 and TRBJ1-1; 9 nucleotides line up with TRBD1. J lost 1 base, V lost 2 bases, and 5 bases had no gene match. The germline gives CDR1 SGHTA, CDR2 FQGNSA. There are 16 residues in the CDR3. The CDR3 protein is CASSLTPGQGNTEAFF. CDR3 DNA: TGTGCCAGCAGCTTAACACCGGGACAGGGGAACACTGAAGCTTTCTTT.

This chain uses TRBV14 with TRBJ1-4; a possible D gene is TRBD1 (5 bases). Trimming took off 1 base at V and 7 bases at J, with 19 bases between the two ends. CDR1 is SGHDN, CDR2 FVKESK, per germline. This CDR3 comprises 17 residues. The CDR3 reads CASSQGVWKGRVEKLFF. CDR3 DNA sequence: TGTGCCAGCAGCCAAGGGGTATGGAAGGGGCGCGTTGAAAAACTGTTTTTT.

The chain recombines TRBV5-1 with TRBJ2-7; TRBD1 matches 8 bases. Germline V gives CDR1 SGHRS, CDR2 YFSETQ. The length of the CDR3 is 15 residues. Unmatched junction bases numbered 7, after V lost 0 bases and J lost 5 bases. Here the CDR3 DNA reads TGCGCCAGCAGCTTGGCCGACAGGGGTAGGAACGAGCAGTACTTC. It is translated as CASSLADRGRNEQYF.

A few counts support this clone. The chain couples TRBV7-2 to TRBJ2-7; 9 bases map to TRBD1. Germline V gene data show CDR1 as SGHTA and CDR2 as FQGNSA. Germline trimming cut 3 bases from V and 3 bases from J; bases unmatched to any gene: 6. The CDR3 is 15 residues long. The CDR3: CASSFAQGANYEQYF. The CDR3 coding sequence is TGTGCCAGCAGCTTTGCACAGGGGGCCAACTACGAGCAGTACTTC. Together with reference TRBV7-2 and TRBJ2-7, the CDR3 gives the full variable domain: GAGVSQSPSNKVTEKGKDVELRCDPISGHTALYWYRQSLGQGLEFLIYFQGNSAPDKSGLPSDRFSAERTGGSVSTLTIQRTQQEDSAVYLCASSFAQGANYEQYFGPGTRLTVT.

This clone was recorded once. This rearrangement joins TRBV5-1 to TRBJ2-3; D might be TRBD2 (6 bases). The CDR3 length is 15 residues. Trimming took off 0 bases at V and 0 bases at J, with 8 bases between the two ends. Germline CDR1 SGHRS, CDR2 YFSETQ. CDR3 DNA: TGCGCCAGCAGCTTGGAGGCGGGGAGCACAGATACGCAGTATTTT. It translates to CASSLEAGSTDTQYF.

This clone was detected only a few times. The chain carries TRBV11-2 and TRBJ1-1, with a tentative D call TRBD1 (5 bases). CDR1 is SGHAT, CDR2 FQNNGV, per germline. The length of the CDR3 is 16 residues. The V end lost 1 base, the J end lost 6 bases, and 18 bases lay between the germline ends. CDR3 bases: TGTGCCAGCAGCTTAGGGTGGAGCAGGACAACCTCTGAAGCTTTCTTT. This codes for CASSLGWSRTTSEAFF.

CDR3 amino acids: CASSREGGDPNYGYTF. CDR3 nucleotides: TGCGCCAGCAGCCGGGAGGGTGGGGATCCGAACTATGGCTACACCTTC. This chain joins TRBV4-1 and TRBJ1-2; D remains unclear. Trimming removed 4 bases from V and 2 bases from J, with 17 bases in between. Germline V gene lookup returns CDR1 MGHRA and CDR2 YSYEKL. This CDR3 comprises 16 residues.

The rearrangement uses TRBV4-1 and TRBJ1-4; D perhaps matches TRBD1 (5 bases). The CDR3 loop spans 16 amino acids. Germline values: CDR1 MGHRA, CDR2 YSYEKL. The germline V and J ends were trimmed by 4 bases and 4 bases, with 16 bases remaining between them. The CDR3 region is CASSPGGGTVNEKLFF. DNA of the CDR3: TGCGCCAGCAGCCCCGGCGGAGGGACGGTTAATGAAAAACTGTTTTTT.

CDR3 residues: CASSSSGGGWGTTEAFF. The CDR3 DNA is TGTGCCAGCAGCTCTTCCGGTGGAGGGTGGGGAACAACTGAAGCTTTCTTT. The rearrangement links TRBV5-6 to TRBJ1-1; D remains ambiguous. CDR3 length: 17 residues. The V end lost 3 bases, the J end lost 5 bases, and 23 bases lay between the germline ends. Germline CDR1 and CDR2: SGHDT and YYEEEE.

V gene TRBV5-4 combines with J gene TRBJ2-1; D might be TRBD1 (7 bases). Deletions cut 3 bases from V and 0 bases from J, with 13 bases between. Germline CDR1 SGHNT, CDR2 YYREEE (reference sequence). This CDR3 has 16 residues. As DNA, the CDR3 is TGTGCCAGCAGCTACGGAGGGACAGCCTCCTACAATGAGCAGTTCTTC. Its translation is CASSYGGTASYNEQFF. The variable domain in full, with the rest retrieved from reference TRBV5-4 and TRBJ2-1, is ETGVTQSPTHLIKTRGQQVTLRCSSQSGHNTVSWYQQALGQGPQFIFQYYREEENGRGNFPPRFSGLQFPNYSSELNVNALELDDSALYLCASSYGGTASYNEQFFGPGTRLTVL.

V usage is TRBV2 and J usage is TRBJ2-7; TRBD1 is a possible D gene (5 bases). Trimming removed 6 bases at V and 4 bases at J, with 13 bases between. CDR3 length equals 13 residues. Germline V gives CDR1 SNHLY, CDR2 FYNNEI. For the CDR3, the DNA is TGTGCCAGCAGGGCCCAGGGCGAGTACGAGCAGTACTTC. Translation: CASRAQGEYEQYF.

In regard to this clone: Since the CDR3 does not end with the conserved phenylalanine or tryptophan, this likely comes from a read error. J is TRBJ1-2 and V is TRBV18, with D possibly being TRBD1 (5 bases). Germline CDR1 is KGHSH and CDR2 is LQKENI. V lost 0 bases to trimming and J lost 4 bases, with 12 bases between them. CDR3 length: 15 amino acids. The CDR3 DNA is TGTGCCAGCTCACCACCGAGGACATTCTCCTATGGCTACACCCTC. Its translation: CASSPPRTFSYGYTL.